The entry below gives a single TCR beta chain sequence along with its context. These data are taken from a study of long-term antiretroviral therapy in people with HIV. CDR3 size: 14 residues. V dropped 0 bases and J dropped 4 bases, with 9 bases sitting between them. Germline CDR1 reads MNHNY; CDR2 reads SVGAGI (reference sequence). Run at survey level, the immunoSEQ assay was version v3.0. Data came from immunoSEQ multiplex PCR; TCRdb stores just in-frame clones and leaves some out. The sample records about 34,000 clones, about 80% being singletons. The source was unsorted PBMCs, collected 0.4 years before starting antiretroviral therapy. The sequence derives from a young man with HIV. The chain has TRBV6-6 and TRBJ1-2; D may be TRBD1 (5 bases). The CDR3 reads CASSYSRDLYGYTF. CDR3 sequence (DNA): TGTGCCAGCAGTTACTCCCGGGACCTCTATGGCTACACCTTC.